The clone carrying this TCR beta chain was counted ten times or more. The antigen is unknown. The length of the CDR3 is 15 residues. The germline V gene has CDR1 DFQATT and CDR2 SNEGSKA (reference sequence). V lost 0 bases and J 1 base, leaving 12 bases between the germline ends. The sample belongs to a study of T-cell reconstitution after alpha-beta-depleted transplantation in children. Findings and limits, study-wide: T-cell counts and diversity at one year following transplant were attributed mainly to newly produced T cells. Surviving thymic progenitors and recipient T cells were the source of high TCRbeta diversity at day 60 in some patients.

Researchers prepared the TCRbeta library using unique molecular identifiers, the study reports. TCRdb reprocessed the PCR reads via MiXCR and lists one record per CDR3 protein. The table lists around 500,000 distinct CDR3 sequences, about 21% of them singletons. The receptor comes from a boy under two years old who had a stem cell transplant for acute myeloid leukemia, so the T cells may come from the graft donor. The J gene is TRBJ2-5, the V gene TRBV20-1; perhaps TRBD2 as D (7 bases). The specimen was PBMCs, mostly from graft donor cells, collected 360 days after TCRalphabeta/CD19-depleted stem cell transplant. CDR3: CSAREGGTPQETQYF. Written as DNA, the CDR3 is TGCAGTGCTAGAGAGGGGGGGACACCCCAAGAGACCCAGTACTTC.